Following are 22 T cell receptor beta chains from one sample sequenced in a study of blood T cell repertoires in COVID-19. Repertoires were generated with immunoSEQ multiplex PCR, while TCRdb's copy carries only in-frame clones and drops some. The sample includes about 120,000 clones, about 80% of them seen just once. The specimen was peripheral blood. Receptor source: a man in his sixties or seventies with active or convalescent COVID-19.

The gene calls are TRBV12-3 or TRBV12-4 and TRBJ1-4; D is unresolved. The ends were cut back, 6 bases at V and 7 bases at J, with 12 bases in the middle. The CDR3 sequence is 13 residues long. CDR3 DNA sequence: TGTGCCAGCAGCCCGATAGAGGGTGAAAAACTGTTTTTT. This codes for CASSPIEGEKLFF.

This clone was counted only a few times. The J gene is TRBJ2-7, the V gene TRBV11-3; 14 positions match TRBD2. Germline V gives CDR1 SGHNT, CDR2 YENEEA. V gave up 5 bases and J gave up 4 bases; unmatched junction bases: 13. CDR3 length equals 18 residues. CDR3 protein: CASSHRWGTSGSKYEQYF. CDR3 sequence (DNA): TGTGCCAGCAGCCATAGATGGGGGACTAGCGGGAGTAAGTACGAGCAGTACTTC.

V usage is TRBV6-5 and J usage is TRBJ1-5; weak D call: TRBD1 (6 bases). The CDR3 is 15 amino acids. Germline CDR1 is MNHEY and CDR2 is SVGAGI. The V end was cut by 7 bases, the J end by 0 bases, with 13 bases between. CDR3 in amino acids: CASTGQPDSNQPQHF. The DNA of the CDR3 is TGTGCCAGCACCGGACAGCCAGATAGCAATCAGCCCCAGCATTTT.

J is TRBJ2-2 and V is TRBV18, with TRBD1 as a possible D gene (5 bases). In germline, CDR1 is KGHSH, CDR2 LQKENI. The CDR3 consists of 15 residues. Trimming pared 2 bases from V and 0 bases from J, leaving 7 bases between. In DNA form, the CDR3 reads TGTGCCAGCTCACCAGGACATCCGAACACCGGGGAGCTGTTTTTT. As protein: CASSPGHPNTGELFF.

The chain is built from TRBV6-5 and TRBJ2-2, with D maybe TRBD1 (5 bases). V was clipped by 2 bases and J by 2 bases, with 9 bases between them. The CDR3 is 15 amino acids. Per germline, CDR1 MNHEY and CDR2 SVGAGI. The CDR3 region has the DNA TGTGCCAGCAGTTACGACAGTACAAACACCGGGGAGCTGTTTTTT. Translating it yields CASSYDSTNTGELFF.

V usage is TRBV19 and J usage is TRBJ1-1; no reliable D call. The CDR3 is 14 residues long. CDR1 is LNHDA and CDR2 is SQIVND in the germline V gene (reference sequence). The V gene lost 3 bases and the J gene lost 0 bases, with 8 bases spanning the gap. The CDR3, as DNA: TGTGCCAGTAGTATGTTCAGGCTGAACACTGAAGCTTTCTTT. The encoded protein is CASSMFRLNTEAFF.

This clone was seen more than once but under ten times. The gene calls are TRBV28 and TRBJ1-2; 9 positions agree with TRBD1. V was pared by 6 bases and J by 8 bases, with 7 bases of the junction left unmatched. The CDR3 consists of 13 residues. CDR1 and CDR2 from the germline V gene are MDHEN and SYDVKM. In nucleotides, the CDR3 is TGTGCCAGCAGGGACAGGGGCGTTTTCGGCTACACCTTC. Amino acid sequence: CASRDRGVFGYTF.

This chain uses TRBV5-1 with TRBJ2-2; D not certain. Trimming shortened V by 6 bases and J by 7 bases, and 13 bases separated the two germline ends. From germline, CDR1 is SGHRS and CDR2 YFSETQ. There are 13 residues in the CDR3. The CDR3 sequence is CASKSSAVGELFF. In nucleotides, the CDR3 is TGCGCCAGCAAAAGTTCGGCGGTCGGGGAGCTGTTTTTT.

This clone turned up a few times. The chain employs TRBV4-1 and TRBJ1-4; the match to TRBD1 covers 9 bases. Germline V lookup: CDR1 MGHRA, CDR2 YSYEKL. The junction had 5 bases not matched to a gene; V was cut back by 4 bases and J by 8 bases. This CDR3 contains 14 residues. CDR3 loop: CASSLQGAREKLFF. The CDR3 DNA reads TGCGCCAGCAGCCTACAGGGGGCAAGGGAAAAACTGTTTTTT.

This clone was seen a single time. The rearrangement links TRBV3-1 (or the pseudogene TRBV3-2) to TRBJ2-2; the D gene is possibly TRBD1 (5 bases). Trimming removed 5 bases at V and 0 bases at J, with 10 bases between. This CDR3 is built from 15 residues. CDR1 and CDR2 (germline): LGHDT, YNNKEL (reference sequence). CDR3 protein: CASSGRVANTGELFF. In nucleotides, the CDR3 is TGTGCCAGCAGCGGCAGGGTGGCGAACACCGGGGAGCTGTTTTTT.

CDR3 protein: CASSGRGQLLPEQYF. The DNA for the CDR3 is TGTGCCAGTAGCGGGAGGGGACAGCTACTGCCCGAGCAGTACTTC. The chain recombines TRBV19 with TRBJ2-7, with D perhaps TRBD2 (8 bases). Trimming pared 6 bases from V and 6 bases from J, leaving 21 bases between. This CDR3 is 15 amino acids long. The germline V gene encodes CDR1 LNHDA and CDR2 SQIVND (reference sequence).

The chain has TRBV5-8 and TRBJ2-7; TRBD1 matches 10 bases. Germline CDR1 and CDR2: SGHTS and YDEGEE. V was pared by 2 bases and J by 4 bases, with 9 bases of the junction left unmatched. This CDR3 is 16 amino acids long. As DNA, the CDR3 is TGTGCCAGCAGCTTTTTTATGGGACAGGGGAAGTACGAGCAGTACTTC. Protein: CASSFFMGQGKYEQYF.

This clone is a singleton in its sample. The rearrangement uses TRBV19 and TRBJ1-4, with 11 bases identical to TRBD1. The CDR3 spans 15 residues. CDR1 LNHDA and CDR2 SQIVND come from the germline V gene (reference sequence). Germline trimming cut 4 bases from V and 8 bases from J; bases unmatched to any gene: 6. The DNA for the CDR3 is TGTGCCAGTAGTAGTCTGGGACAGGGGGTCGAAAAACTGTTTTTT. Its translation is CASSSLGQGVEKLFF.

The gene calls are TRBV7-2 and TRBJ2-3, with TRBD2 matching over 9 bases. There are 18 residues in the CDR3. In germline, CDR1 is SGHTA, CDR2 FQGNSA. Trimming removed 0 bases from V and 4 bases from J; junction bases left unmatched: 11. The CDR3, as DNA: TGTGCCAGCAGCTTAGCGCGGCTAGCGGGGACTGGTGCAGATACGCAGTATTTT. This codes for CASSLARLAGTGADTQYF.

The sample holds one count of this clone. The chain combines TRBV28 with TRBJ1-2, with TRBD1 matching 7 bases. Trimming took 1 base from V and 1 from J; bases not matched to a gene: 3. Germline loops: CDR1 MDHEN, CDR2 SYDVKM. There are 15 residues in the CDR3. The CDR3 sequence is CASSLSGQRNYGYTF. The DNA for the CDR3 is TGTGCCAGCAGTTTATCGGGACAGCGTAACTATGGCTACACCTTC.

This clone was observed a single time. This sequence joins TRBV3-1 (or the pseudogene TRBV3-2) and TRBJ2-7; D uncertain. Germline values: CDR1 LGHDT, CDR2 YNNKEL (reference sequence). V dropped 2 bases and J dropped 7 bases, with 12 bases sitting between them. This CDR3 contains 13 residues. The CDR3 nucleotides read TGTGCCAGCAGCCAAATGGCCACCGGGGAGCAGTACTTC. Translating it yields CASSQMATGEQYF.

The J gene is TRBJ2-1, the V gene TRBV29-1; D uncertain. Germline-derived CDR1 and CDR2 are SQVTM and ANQGSEA. The V and J ends lost 5 bases and 6 bases respectively, with 8 bases between them. This CDR3 is 11 amino acids long. The CDR3 nucleotides are TGCAGCGTTAGTTCAGGCAATGAGCAGTTCTTC. This gives the protein CSVSSGNEQFF.

The chain recombines TRBV24-1 with TRBJ2-7, with 8 positions matching TRBD1. The CDR3 is 15 amino acids. Trimming removed 4 bases from V and 2 bases from J; junction bases left unmatched: 6. Germline V gives CDR1 KGHDR, CDR2 SFDVKD. CDR3 sequence: CATSDSKQGAYEQYF. DNA for the CDR3: TGTGCCACCAGTGACTCCAAACAGGGGGCCTACGAGCAGTACTTC.

V and J are TRBV2 and TRBJ1-4; 7 bases line up with TRBD1. The V segment lost 6 bases and the J segment 2 bases; nucleotides outside the gene matches: 6. The germline gives CDR1 SNHLY, CDR2 FYNNEI. The CDR3 is 15 residues long. CDR3 sequence: CASSLTGATNEKLFF. The CDR3 coding sequence is TGTGCCAGCAGCCTAACAGGGGCCACTAATGAAAAACTGTTTTTT.

This clone was counted once. The chain employs TRBV5-4 and TRBJ2-7; D gene ambiguous. The ends were cut back, 0 bases at V and 3 bases at J, with 7 bases in the middle. The CDR3 is made up of 13 amino acids. Germline assignment: CDR1 SGHNT and CDR2 YYREEE (reference sequence). The CDR3 region has the DNA TGTGCCAGCAGCTTGGTTGGAGACTACGAGCAGTACTTC. Translating it yields CASSLVGDYEQYF.

J is TRBJ1-4 and V is TRBV5-5; D possibly corresponds to TRBD1 (5 bases). Germline CDR1 reads SGHKS; CDR2 reads YYEKEE (reference sequence). The CDR3 is 14 residues long. Trimming took off 0 bases at V and 5 bases at J, with 8 bases between the two ends. Here the CDR3 reads CASSLGQNNEKLFF. The CDR3 nucleotides are TGTGCCAGCAGCTTGGGACAGAACAATGAAAAACTGTTTTTT.

The chain combines TRBV12-3 or TRBV12-4 with TRBJ1-1; tentative D call: TRBD1 (6 bases). CDR3 length: 13 amino acids. Trimming left V 5 bases short and J 4 bases short, with 11 bases between. The CDR3 coding sequence is TGTGCCAGCAGTCCCGCGGGGGCCACTGAAGCTTTCTTT. Its translation is CASSPAGATEAFF.